This passage covers 32 T cell receptor beta chains from one sample sequenced in a study of cytomegalovirus exposure and HLA in healthy donors. PCR employed 60 Vbeta and 13 Jbeta primers. TCRdb's copy holds only in-frame clones and misses some; the assay was immunoSEQ multiplex PCR. The sample includes 150,000 to 180,000 clones, about 74% of them seen just once. The sequenced sample was PBMCs. The receptors here all came from a woman in her thirties or forties in good health and CMV-seronegative.

The chain recombines TRBV19 with TRBJ1-5; 8 bases align to TRBD1. V dropped 7 bases and J dropped 6; count of bases not matched to a gene: 11. The germline V gene encodes CDR1 LNHDA and CDR2 SQIVND (reference sequence). The CDR3 loop spans 15 amino acids. In DNA form, the CDR3 reads TGTGCCAGTACCCAAGACAGGGGTTGGGGTCAGCCCCAGCATTTT. Amino acid sequence: CASTQDRGWGQPQHF.

The J gene is TRBJ1-2, the V gene TRBV19, with D uncertain. Looked up from germline, CDR1 is LNHDA and CDR2 is SQIVND (reference sequence). The CDR3 has 13 amino acids. Trimming removed 3 bases from V and 2 bases from J, with 7 bases in between. The CDR3 spells CASSMTGNYGYTF. The DNA of the CDR3 is TGTGCCAGTAGTATGACGGGAAACTATGGCTACACCTTC. Together with reference TRBV19 and TRBJ1-2, the CDR3 gives the full variable domain: DGGITQSPKYLFRKEGQNVTLSCEQNLNHDAMYWYRQDPGQGLRLIYYSQIVNDFQKGDIAEGYSVSREKKESFPLTVTSAQKNPTAFYLCASSMTGNYGYTFGSGTRLTVV.

V and J are TRBV19 and TRBJ1-1; the D gene is possibly TRBD1 (5 bases). CDR3 length equals 16 residues. In germline, CDR1 is LNHDA, CDR2 SQIVND (reference sequence). Trimming removed 7 bases from V and 2 bases from J, with 20 bases in between. The CDR3 protein is CASIPGMGGTNTEAFF. CDR3 coding DNA: TGTGCCAGTATCCCGGGAATGGGGGGAACAAACACTGAAGCTTTCTTT.

The chain recombines TRBV19 with TRBJ1-1; possibly TRBD1 for D (5 bases). The CDR3 consists of 13 residues. Trimming removed 3 bases from V and 1 base from J, with 6 bases in between. Germline loops: CDR1 LNHDA, CDR2 SQIVND (reference sequence). The CDR3 bases are TGTGCCAGTAGTATGCAGGGGAACACTGAAGCTTTCTTT. Residues: CASSMQGNTEAFF.

V gene TRBV7-2 combines with J gene TRBJ2-4; 8 positions match TRBD1. Germline CDR1 reads SGHTA; CDR2 reads FQGNSA. This CDR3 is 15 amino acids long. V gave up 5 bases and J gave up 4 bases; unmatched junction bases: 7. The CDR3 nucleotides read TGTGCCAGCAGCCCAGAGACAGGGGTAAAAAACATTCAGTACTTC. The encoded protein is CASSPETGVKNIQYF.

This chain links TRBV18 with TRBJ1-2; 7 bases fit TRBD1. The ends lost 1 base at V and 4 bases at J; junction bases unmatched: 3. This CDR3 region has 14 residues. Germline CDR1 KGHSH, CDR2 LQKENI. The CDR3 DNA is TGTGCCAGCTCACCACAGGGGGACAGCTATGGCTACACCTTC. Its translation: CASSPQGDSYGYTF.

The chain couples TRBV6-1 to TRBJ1-4; D remains ambiguous. Germline CDR1 is MNHNS and CDR2 is SASEGT. This CDR3 has 13 residues. Trimming removed 3 bases at V and 8 bases at J, with 10 bases between. CDR3 DNA: TGTGCCAGCAGTGAGCAGGACTGGGAAAAACTGTTTTTT. As protein: CASSEQDWEKLFF.

CDR3 coding DNA: TGTGCCAGCAGTCTACACGGGACACCTGCGCGAAACACCATATATTTT. Translating gives CASSLHGTPARNTIYF. The rearrangement joins TRBV28 to TRBJ1-3, with D possibly matching TRBD1 (6 bases). Trimming removed 5 bases from V and 5 bases from J, with 19 bases in between. Germline-derived CDR1 and CDR2 are MDHEN and SYDVKM. The CDR3 has 16 residues.

This rearrangement joins TRBV7-9 to TRBJ2-5; possible D gene TRBD2, 5 bases. Germline CDR1 reads SEHNR; CDR2 reads FQNEAQ (reference sequence). Trimming shortened V by 8 bases and J by 2 bases, and 12 bases separated the two germline ends. This CDR3 is 13 amino acids long. Written as DNA, the CDR3 is TGTGCCAGCCTGAGGGCCACACAAGAGACCCAGTACTTC. Translating gives CASLRATQETQYF.

This clone was found a few times. The chain is built from TRBV5-4 and TRBJ2-7, with no clear D. Trimming took 6 bases from V and 7 from J, leaving 17 bases between them. Germline-derived CDR1 and CDR2 are SGHNT and YYREEE (reference sequence). The CDR3 spans 13 residues. CDR3: CASTIDLRREQYF. The CDR3 nucleotides read TGTGCCAGCACCATTGATCTCCGCCGGGAGCAGTACTTC.

This clone was detected only once. The V gene is TRBV30, the J gene TRBJ2-2, with 7 nucleotides matching TRBD2. Trimming took 4 bases from V and 2 from J; bases not matched to a gene: 1. The CDR3 length is 13 residues. The germline gives CDR1 GTSNPN, CDR2 SVGIG (reference sequence). The CDR3 here is CAWTSGNTGELFF. The CDR3 DNA sequence: TGTGCCTGGACTAGCGGCAACACCGGGGAGCTGTTTTTT. Variable domain in full (rest from reference TRBV30 and TRBJ2-2): SQTIHQWPATLVQPVGSPLSLECTVEGTSNPNLYWYRQAAGRGLQLLFYSVGIGQISSEVPQNLSASRPQDRQFILSSKKLLLSDSGFYLCAWTSGNTGELFFGEGSRLTVL.

The V gene is TRBV5-1, the J gene TRBJ1-1, with D perhaps TRBD1 (5 bases). V was clipped by 8 bases and J by 5 bases, with 16 bases between them. The CDR3 has 13 amino acids. Per germline, CDR1 SGHRS and CDR2 YFSETQ. CDR3 DNA sequence: TGCGCCAGTGGGACGGGGGGTGGGACTGAAGCTTTCTTT. Encoded protein: CASGTGGGTEAFF.

The V and J genes are TRBV28 and TRBJ2-7; 8 nucleotides match TRBD1. Germline CDR1 reads MDHEN; CDR2 reads SYDVKM. V gave up 6 bases and J gave up 3 bases; unmatched junction bases: 10. CDR3 size: 15 residues. The CDR3 reads CASRPQGALIYEQYF. In DNA, the CDR3 is TGTGCCAGCAGGCCCCAGGGGGCGCTAATCTACGAGCAGTACTTC.

This rearrangement joins TRBV27 to TRBJ1-5; 8 bases align to TRBD1. The length of the CDR3 is 17 residues. V trimming: 2 bases; J trimming: 1 base; junction bases outside the gene matches: 7. Per the germline V gene, CDR1 is MNHEY and CDR2 is SMNVEV (reference sequence). In nucleotides, the CDR3 is TGTGCCAGCAGTTTAACGGCGGGGACAGGCAGCAATCAGCCCCAGCATTTT. This encodes CASSLTAGTGSNQPQHF.

This chain connects TRBV6-6 to TRBJ1-1; no clear D gene. The germline V and J ends were trimmed by 0 bases and 3 bases, with 11 bases remaining between them. This CDR3 region has 15 residues. The V gene's germline CDR1 is MNHNY and CDR2 SVGAGI (reference sequence). The CDR3 spells CASSYSEHGDTEAFF. The CDR3 coding sequence is TGTGCCAGCAGTTACTCGGAACACGGGGACACTGAAGCTTTCTTT.

The chain has TRBV5-4 and TRBJ1-1, with D possibly matching TRBD1 (5 bases). This CDR3 comprises 14 residues. Per the germline V gene, CDR1 is SGHNT and CDR2 is YYREEE (reference sequence). V lost 3 bases, J lost 6 bases, and 15 bases lay in between. This chain's CDR3 is CASSSQGPGPEAFF. The CDR3 coding sequence is TGTGCCAGCAGCTCGCAGGGTCCCGGGCCTGAAGCTTTCTTT.

The rearrangement joins TRBV7-2 to TRBJ2-7; tentatively, D is TRBD2 (6 bases). The CDR3 totals 16 residues. V lost 1 base, J lost 3 bases, and 16 bases lay in between. Germline lookup yields CDR1 SGHTA and CDR2 FQGNSA. The CDR3 spells CASSLGGAVGGYEQYF. The CDR3 coding sequence is TGTGCCAGCAGCTTAGGTGGGGCAGTGGGGGGCTACGAGCAGTACTTC.

The V call is TRBV6-1, the J call TRBJ1-5, with D unresolved. Germline CDR1 MNHNS, CDR2 SASEGT. The CDR3 has 12 amino acids. The V and J ends lost 5 bases and 11 bases respectively, with 13 bases between them. This CDR3 is CASSFEIGTQHF. The DNA of the CDR3 is TGTGCCAGCAGTTTCGAGATCGGGACCCAGCATTTT.

The V and J genes are TRBV5-1 and TRBJ2-1, with D possibly matching TRBD2 (6 bases). Trimming removed 3 bases from V and 9 bases from J, with 22 bases in between. This CDR3 is built from 16 residues. From germline, CDR1 is SGHRS and CDR2 YFSETQ. The CDR3 nucleotides are TGCGCCAGCAGCTGGGAGGTAAGCGGCCTTTCCGGTGAGCAGTTCTTC. Translating gives CASSWEVSGLSGEQFF. Full variable domain (remainder filled in from reference TRBV5-1 and TRBJ2-1): KAGVTQTPRYLIKTRGQQVTLSCSPISGHRSVSWYQQTPGQGLQFLFEYFSETQRNKGNFPGRFSGRQFSNSRSEMNVSTLELGDSALYLCASSWEVSGLSGEQFFGPGTRLTVL.

The chain carries TRBV7-2 and TRBJ1-1; no clear D gene. Trimming removed 4 bases at V and 8 bases at J, with 17 bases between. The CDR3 has 14 amino acids. Germline CDR1 and CDR2: SGHTA and FQGNSA. The CDR3 here is CASSSYFASPEAFF. The CDR3 coding sequence is TGTGCCAGCAGCTCTTATTTCGCGTCTCCAGAAGCTTTCTTT.

The CDR3 loop reads CASSLYRDSYEQYF. In nucleotides, the CDR3 is TGTGCCAGCAGCTTGTACAGGGACTCCTACGAGCAGTACTTC. This chain joins TRBV5-6 and TRBJ2-7; perhaps TRBD1 as D (6 bases). Germline V lookup: CDR1 SGHDT, CDR2 YYEEEE. Deletions cut 1 base from V and 0 bases from J, with 8 bases between. The CDR3 has 14 residues.

In this sample, this clone turned up a few times. The chain employs TRBV28 and TRBJ2-7; the match to TRBD1 covers 9 bases. The CDR3 extends over 17 amino acids. In germline, CDR1 is MDHEN, CDR2 SYDVKM. The junction had 15 bases not matched to a gene; V was cut back by 4 bases and J by 5 bases. The CDR3 sequence: CASSSLPGDRAYHEQYF. CDR3 coding DNA: TGTGCCAGCAGTTCCCTGCCTGGGGACAGGGCTTACCACGAGCAGTACTTC. The whole variable domain, filled in from reference TRBV28 and TRBJ2-7, reads DVKVTQSSRYLVKRTGEKVFLECVQDMDHENMFWYRQDPGLGLRLIYFSYDVKMKEKGDIPEGYSVSREKKERFSLILESASTNQTSMYLCASSSLPGDRAYHEQYFGPGTRLTVT.

This sequence joins TRBV7-9 and TRBJ2-3, with TRBD1 matching over 9 bases. The CDR3 sequence is 14 residues long. Trimming at V came to 8 bases and at J to 1 base, leaving 4 bases not matched to a gene. Germline loops: CDR1 SEHNR, CDR2 FQNEAQ (reference sequence). CDR3 sequence: CASSRTGGTDTQYF. The DNA of the CDR3 is TGTGCCAGCTCTCGGACAGGGGGCACAGATACGCAGTATTTT.

To note about this clone: In the same sample, other DNA sequences code for this CDR3. This chain connects TRBV5-1 to TRBJ2-3; 7 bases are a match to TRBD1. The V segment lost 0 bases and the J segment 0 bases; nucleotides outside the gene matches: 4. Per germline, CDR1 SGHRS and CDR2 YFSETQ. This CDR3 region has 16 residues. CDR3 sequence: CASSLGDRASTDTQYF. In nucleotides, the CDR3 is TGCGCCAGCAGCTTGGGAGACAGGGCCAGCACAGATACGCAGTATTTT.

The rearrangement joins TRBV6-1 to TRBJ1-1; possibly TRBD1 for D (5 bases). Germline loops: CDR1 MNHNS, CDR2 SASEGT. The CDR3 runs to 12 residues. Trimming removed 6 bases from V and 11 bases from J, with 16 bases in between. CDR3 residues: CASSGDGGWAFF. The CDR3 nucleotides are TGTGCCAGCAGCGGGGACGGGGGGTGGGCTTTCTTT.

The chain carries TRBV5-1 and TRBJ2-3; tentative D call: TRBD2 (6 bases). Germline CDR1 is SGHRS and CDR2 is YFSETQ. Trimming pared 0 bases from V and 4 bases from J, leaving 9 bases between. This CDR3 contains 14 residues. CDR3 protein: CASSLGLAPDTQYF. DNA for the CDR3: TGCGCCAGCAGCTTGGGTCTAGCGCCAGATACGCAGTATTTT.

The chain joins TRBV5-1 to TRBJ2-3, with D perhaps matching TRBD1 (6 bases). Between the trimmed V and J ends, which lost 2 bases and 5 bases, there was a span of 21 bases. The CDR3 has 17 residues. CDR1 is SGHRS, CDR2 YFSETQ, per germline. Written as DNA, the CDR3 is TGCGCCAGCAGCTTTACCGGCACAGGGCGAGAGATAGATACGCAGTATTTT. Amino acid sequence: CASSFTGTGREIDTQYF.

The chain joins TRBV7-9 to TRBJ2-7; D remains ambiguous. Trimming removed 4 bases from V and 6 bases from J, with 7 bases in between. The length of the CDR3 is 11 residues. Germline V gene lookup returns CDR1 SEHNR and CDR2 FQNEAQ (reference sequence). For the CDR3, the DNA is TGTGCCAGCAGCTCAGGATCCGAGCAGTACTTC. The encoded protein is CASSSGSEQYF.

The sample holds one count of this clone. The sample has other DNA sequences that encode this CDR3 too. The rearrangement joins TRBV5-1 to TRBJ1-1; D uncertain. CDR1 and CDR2 (germline): SGHRS, YFSETQ. Trimming took 0 bases from V and 1 from J, leaving 7 bases between them. The CDR3 is 14 amino acids. The CDR3 here is CASSLAGGNTEAFF. CDR3 DNA sequence: TGCGCCAGCAGCTTGGCCGGTGGGAACACTGAAGCTTTCTTT.

The rearrangement links TRBV2 to TRBJ1-3; D gene unclear. This CDR3 spans 15 amino acids. Trimming shortened V by 1 base and J by 0 bases, and 7 bases separated the two germline ends. Germline loops: CDR1 SNHLY, CDR2 FYNNEI. CDR3 loop: CASSEGRYSGNTIYF. Written as DNA, the CDR3 is TGTGCCAGCAGTGAAGGTCGTTACTCTGGAAACACCATATATTTT. Based on the CDR3 plus reference TRBV2 and TRBJ1-3, the full variable domain is EPEVTQTPSHQVTQMGQEVILRCVPISNHLYFYWYRQILGQKVEFLVSFYNNEISEKSEIFDDQFSVERPDGSNFTLKIRSTKLEDSAMYFCASSEGRYSGNTIYFGEGSWLTVV.

The chain joins TRBV12-5 to TRBJ1-5, with 8 nucleotides matching TRBD1. Germline trimming cut 6 bases from V and 5 bases from J; bases unmatched to any gene: 6. There are 14 residues in the CDR3. The germline V gene encodes CDR1 LGHNT and CDR2 FRNRAP. The CDR3 spells CASGPGQGDQPQHF. CDR3 nucleotides: TGTGCTAGTGGCCCCGGACAGGGCGATCAGCCCCAGCATTTT.

This rearrangement joins TRBV6-1 to TRBJ1-5; no clear D gene. The germline V gene encodes CDR1 MNHNS and CDR2 SASEGT. Trimming pared 1 base from V and 3 bases from J, leaving 4 bases between. The CDR3 consists of 13 residues. The CDR3 nucleotides read TGTGCCAGCAGTGAAGTGTACAATCAGCCCCAGCATTTT. Residues: CASSEVYNQPQHF.